This entry concerns a single T cell receptor beta chain. Its antigen is currently unknown. Other DNA sequences in this sample translate to the same CDR3. Assay used: immunoSEQ multiplex PCR; TCRdb lists only in-frame clones, some missing. The profile covers about 1.9 million clones, with 85% to 95% appearing a single time and more than 1.5% taken by the ten largest. The sample originates from a study of shared clonotypes between healthy human individuals. At the level of the study: Donors, aged 18 to 49, were a couple of women and a few men. Study outcomes and limitations: Memory subsets generally showed smaller estimated richness than naive subsets did. The low donor count limited represented genetic and exposure-history diversity.

Naive CD8 isolation took CD45RO-negative cells positively selected for CCR7 and excluded terminally differentiated effector memory CD45RA+ cells. The study drew its donors from healthy HIV-negative adults without recent acute infections or vaccinations. Germline-derived CDR1 and CDR2 are LNHDA and SQIVND (reference sequence). CDR3 length: 13 residues. Trimming left V 3 bases short and J 4 bases short, with 9 bases between. The receptor's source is a man between 18 and 29 years old in good health. Some clones in this sample may be carry-over from other donors' samples. The chain links TRBV19 to TRBJ1-2; D remains ambiguous. Sequenced material: naive CD8+ T cells from PBMCs. The CDR3 reads CASSIGTAYGYTF. As DNA, the CDR3 is TGTGCCAGTAGTATCGGAACAGCCTATGGCTACACCTTC.